The 24 T cell receptor beta chains in this list originate from one sample, sequenced in a study of blood T cell repertoires in COVID-19. Libraries were prepared by immunoSEQ multiplex PCR; TCRdb keeps only in-frame clonotypes and omits some of them. The sample carries about 58,000 clones, about 85% recorded once. What was sequenced was peripheral blood. Receptor source: a human donor in a cohort sampled during active COVID-19.

This chain links TRBV6-5 with TRBJ1-1, with D possibly TRBD1 on 5 matching bases. V shed 0 bases and J shed 0 bases, with 8 bases lying between them. Germline-derived CDR1 and CDR2 are MNHEY and SVGAGI. The CDR3 sequence is 15 residues long. The CDR3 DNA reads as TGTGCCAGCAGTTACTCCTCAGGGCTGAACACTGAAGCTTTCTTT. Protein sequence: CASSYSSGLNTEAFF.

The chain employs TRBV18 and TRBJ2-5; the D is unclear. CDR1 is KGHSH and CDR2 is LQKENI in the germline V gene. Between the trimmed V and J ends, which lost 2 bases and 0 bases, there was a span of 10 bases. The CDR3 loop spans 15 amino acids. CDR3 loop: CASSPNSPDQETQYF. CDR3 nucleotide sequence: TGTGCCAGCTCACCAAATAGTCCGGACCAAGAGACCCAGTACTTC.

The rearrangement links TRBV11-2 to TRBJ2-1; the match to TRBD2 covers 8 bases. Germline lookup yields CDR1 SGHAT and CDR2 FQNNGV. V was clipped by 4 bases and J by 8 bases; unmatched bases: 10. This CDR3 contains 15 residues. The CDR3 coding sequence is TGTGCCAGCAGCTATACTAGCGGCCCCTGGGATGAGCAGTTCTTC. Translation gives CASSYTSGPWDEQFF.

The J gene is TRBJ1-5, the V gene TRBV2, with 7 bases matching TRBD1. This CDR3 spans 15 amino acids. V lost 8 bases to trimming and J lost 0 bases; unmatched junction nucleotides: 7. From germline, CDR1 is SNHLY and CDR2 FYNNEI. The CDR3 region has the DNA TGTGCCAGCGGGGGGACAGTCGATAGCAATCAGCCCCAGCATTTT. Its protein is CASGGTVDSNQPQHF.

The chain carries TRBV4-1 and TRBJ2-5; tentative D call: TRBD2 (6 bases). CDR3 length equals 15 residues. V was trimmed by 1 base and J by 3 bases, leaving 12 bases between them. From germline, CDR1 is MGHRA and CDR2 YSYEKL. CDR3 sequence reads: CASSQVISGKETQYF. The CDR3 DNA reads as TGCGCCAGCAGCCAAGTAATTAGCGGAAAAGAGACCCAGTACTTC.

The chain carries TRBV7-8 and TRBJ2-3; D gene uncertain. The CDR3 has 13 residues. The germline CDR1 and CDR2 sequences are SGHVS and FQNEAQ. Trimming left V 1 base short and J 8 bases short, with 10 bases between. The CDR3 here is CASSLDSGSTQYF. The CDR3 region has the DNA TGTGCCAGCAGCTTAGATTCCGGGTCTACGCAGTATTTT.

DNA of the CDR3: TGTGCCAGCAGCCAAGATGGGGACAGGGGGAATTACGAGCAGTACTTC. Translated: CASSQDGDRGNYEQYF. The chain has TRBV3-1 (or the pseudogene TRBV3-2) and TRBJ2-7, with 11 bases fitting TRBD1. The V gene's germline CDR1 is LGHDT and CDR2 YNNKEL (reference sequence). Trimming took 0 bases from V and 4 from J; bases not matched to a gene: 5. CDR3 size: 16 residues.

The chain recombines TRBV7-3 with TRBJ1-1, with a tentative D call TRBD1 (6 bases). V was shortened by 3 bases and J by 1 base, with 9 bases between the two germline ends. The CDR3 covers 14 residues. The germline V gene encodes CDR1 SGHTA and CDR2 FQGTGA. This chain's CDR3 is CASSLGASNTEAFF. The CDR3 coding sequence is TGTGCCAGCAGCTTGGGGGCCTCGAACACTGAAGCTTTCTTT.

This chain connects TRBV7-2 to TRBJ2-1, with D possibly matching TRBD1 (6 bases). This CDR3 is 15 amino acids long. V shed 6 bases and J shed 6 bases, with 18 bases lying between them. The germline gives CDR1 SGHTA, CDR2 FQGNSA. CDR3 in DNA: TGTGCCAGCAGTTCCGGGACATTCAAGGGCAATGAGCAGTTCTTC. The encoded protein is CASSSGTFKGNEQFF. Full variable domain (outside the CDR3, taken from reference TRBV7-2 and TRBJ2-1): GAGVSQSPSNKVTEKGKDVELRCDPISGHTALYWYRQSLGQGLEFLIYFQGNSAPDKSGLPSDRFSAERTGGSVSTLTIQRTQQEDSAVYLCASSSGTFKGNEQFFGPGTRLTVL.

The chain links TRBV21-1 to TRBJ1-2; the D segment call TRBD1 is taken from the table without a DNA check. TRBV21-1 is a documented pseudogene. This CDR3 has 15 residues. CDR3 sequence (DNA): TGTGCCAGCAGACAGTTCCGGTTAGCTAACTATGGCTACACCTTC. Amino acid sequence: CASRQFRLANYGYTF.

The chain employs TRBV5-1 and TRBJ2-1; D is possibly TRBD2 (5 bases). Between the trimmed V and J ends, which lost 0 bases and 7 bases, there was a span of 11 bases. CDR1 is SGHRS, CDR2 YFSETQ, per germline. The CDR3 length is 14 residues. Here the CDR3 reads CASSLVGLINEQFF. As DNA, the CDR3 is TGCGCCAGCAGCTTGGTCGGACTTATAAATGAGCAGTTCTTC. The full variable domain, rest sourced from reference TRBV5-1 and TRBJ2-1, is KAGVTQTPRYLIKTRGQQVTLSCSPISGHRSVSWYQQTPGQGLQFLFEYFSETQRNKGNFPGRFSGRQFSNSRSEMNVSTLELGDSALYLCASSLVGLINEQFFGPGTRLTVL.

V is TRBV6-5 and J is TRBJ2-5, with 7 bases fitting TRBD1. Germline CDR1 MNHEY, CDR2 SVGAGI. This CDR3 is built from 15 residues. The V gene end was trimmed by 7 bases and the J gene end by 2 bases; junction bases not matched to a gene: 10. CDR3 nucleotides: TGTGCCAGCAATCTCAATCCGGGACAGCAAGAGACCCAGTACTTC. Amino acid sequence: CASNLNPGQQETQYF.

This chain uses TRBV5-1 with TRBJ2-5; the match to TRBD2 covers 7 bases. This CDR3 spans 14 amino acids. V gave up 0 bases and J gave up 5 bases; unmatched junction bases: 4. The germline V gene has CDR1 SGHRS and CDR2 YFSETQ. In nucleotides, the CDR3 is TGCGCCAGCAGCTTGGGACTAGCAGTGGAGACCCAGTACTTC. Its protein is CASSLGLAVETQYF.

This chain joins TRBV6-6 and TRBJ2-2; D is possibly TRBD2 (6 bases). Germline CDR1 MNHNY, CDR2 SVGAGI (reference sequence). This CDR3 region has 14 residues. V was cut by 8 bases and J by 4 bases, with 14 bases left in between. As DNA, the CDR3 is TGTGCCAGCCGCCCGGGAGAGGGCACCGGGGAGCTGTTTTTT. As protein: CASRPGEGTGELFF.

The V gene is TRBV28, the J gene TRBJ2-7, with D perhaps TRBD2 (5 bases). The CDR3 runs 12 residues. The V end was cut by 6 bases, the J end by 2 bases, with 8 bases between. Germline loops: CDR1 MDHEN, CDR2 SYDVKM. The CDR3 DNA is TGTGCCAGCAGCTCCGGGGCCTACGAGCAGTACTTC. Its protein is CASSSGAYEQYF.

The rearrangement uses TRBV3-1 (or the pseudogene TRBV3-2) and TRBJ1-2; maybe TRBD1 (5 bases). The CDR3 is 14 amino acids. Trimming removed 1 base from V and 7 bases from J, with 13 bases in between. Germline V gene lookup returns CDR1 LGHDT and CDR2 YNNKEL (reference sequence). CDR3 protein: CASSQGEGFGGYTF. The CDR3 DNA is TGTGCCAGCAGCCAAGGGGAGGGGTTCGGTGGCTACACCTTC.

This clone was counted between two and nine times. The chain has TRBV7-2 and TRBJ1-4; D is undetermined. Germline CDR1 is SGHTA and CDR2 is FQGNSA. This CDR3 contains 14 residues. Between the trimmed V and J ends, which lost 5 bases and 5 bases, there was a span of 12 bases. In nucleotides, the CDR3 is TGTGCCAGCAGCCCTCAGGCAGGAAATGAAAAACTGTTTTTT. Its protein product is CASSPQAGNEKLFF. Combining the CDR3 with reference TRBV7-2 and TRBJ1-4 gives the whole variable domain GAGVSQSPSNKVTEKGKDVELRCDPISGHTALYWYRQSLGQGLEFLIYFQGNSAPDKSGLPSDRFSAERTGGSVSTLTIQRTQQEDSAVYLCASSPQAGNEKLFFGSGTQLSVL.

The J gene is TRBJ2-7, the V gene TRBV19, with 9 bases matching TRBD1. The junction had 5 bases not matched to a gene; V was cut back by 5 bases and J by 6 bases. Germline V gene data show CDR1 as LNHDA and CDR2 as SQIVND (reference sequence). This CDR3 contains 13 residues. The DNA for the CDR3 is TGTGCCAGTAGTGAGACGGACAGGGGCGAGCAGTACTTC. Translation gives CASSETDRGEQYF. Based on the CDR3 plus reference TRBV19 and TRBJ2-7, the full variable domain is DGGITQSPKYLFRKEGQNVTLSCEQNLNHDAMYWYRQDPGQGLRLIYYSQIVNDFQKGDIAEGYSVSREKKESFPLTVTSAQKNPTAFYLCASSETDRGEQYFGPGTRLTVT.

The CDR3 loop reads CASSPGQLNTEAFF. The CDR3 coding sequence is TGTGCCAGCAGTCCAGGACAGCTGAACACTGAAGCTTTCTTT. V and J are TRBV27 and TRBJ1-1; D may be TRBD1 (6 bases). Per germline, CDR1 MNHEY and CDR2 SMNVEV (reference sequence). This CDR3 has 14 amino acids. Trimming removed 5 bases from V and 0 bases from J, with 10 bases in between.

This chain links TRBV19 with TRBJ2-5, with 7 bases identical to TRBD1. CDR1 is LNHDA, CDR2 SQIVND, per germline (reference sequence). The CDR3 has 14 amino acids. Trimming cost V 4 bases and J 4 bases; bases outside gene matches: 6. The CDR3 DNA is TGTGCCAGTAGTACTACGCGACAGGGAGAGACCCAGTACTTC. It specifies CASSTTRQGETQYF.

This clone appeared a few times. The rearrangement joins TRBV18 to TRBJ2-1; TRBD2 agrees at 7 bases. The CDR3 has 14 amino acids. The J segment lost 7 bases and the V segment lost 0 bases, leaving 3 bases of the junction unmatched. Per the germline V gene, CDR1 is KGHSH and CDR2 is LQKENI. The CDR3 loop reads CASSPPAGRNEQFF. For the CDR3, the DNA is TGTGCCAGCTCACCACCAGCGGGACGGAATGAGCAGTTCTTC.

For this clone: Other DNA sequences of this sample code for an identical CDR3. The chain is built from TRBV12-3 or TRBV12-4 and TRBJ1-2; possibly TRBD1 for D (5 bases). Trimming took off 2 bases at V and 4 bases at J, with 8 bases between the two ends. The CDR3 is 13 residues long. This chain's CDR3 is CASSLTGSYGYTF. The CDR3 nucleotides are TGTGCCAGCAGTTTAACAGGATCCTATGGCTACACCTTC.

The chain combines TRBV19 with TRBJ1-5, with D possibly matching TRBD1 (5 bases). Germline V CDR1 and CDR2: LNHDA, SQIVND (reference sequence). The CDR3 is made up of 15 amino acids. V shed 6 bases and J shed 6 bases, with 18 bases lying between them. As DNA, the CDR3 is TGTGCCAGTAGGGGCGGGGCAGGTGGATTTCAGCCCCAGCATTTT. It is translated as CASRGGAGGFQPQHF.

This chain joins TRBV6-1 and TRBJ1-2; 7 bases fit TRBD1. Germline CDR1 is MNHNS and CDR2 is SASEGT. The CDR3 has 15 amino acids. J gave up 2 bases and V 1 base, and 4 bases lay outside the gene matches. The CDR3 is CASSEGEGGNYGYTF. CDR3 nucleotide sequence: TGTGCCAGCAGTGAAGGAGAAGGGGGCAACTATGGCTACACCTTC.